The clone carrying this TCR beta chain has only one observation. The entry originates in a study of cytomegalovirus exposure and HLA in healthy donors. Trimming stripped 5 bases from V and 5 bases from J, with 10 bases between. Looked up from germline, CDR1 is MNHEY and CDR2 is SMNVEV (reference sequence). The CDR3 totals 12 residues. Profiling relied on immunoSEQ multiplex PCR, and the TCRdb table lists in-frame clones only, not all of them. The data contain about 73,000 clones, 85% to 95% of them seen just once; the ten biggest clones take up about 3.5%. V usage is TRBV27 and J usage is TRBJ2-7, with unresolved D. This sequence originates from a man between 18 and 35 years old in good health and CMV-seronegative. Sequencing was done on a sample of PBMCs. The CDR3 nucleotides are TGTGCCAGCAGTGGAGCGCCGAACGAGCAGTACTTC. Its protein product is CASSGAPNEQYF.